A single sample gave rise to the 2 T cell receptor beta chains below, sequenced in a study of T cells expressing NK-cell markers. No DNA is given; TCRdb re-called the 5' RACE reads and lists each CDR3 protein once. The sample totals about 370,000 distinct CDR3 sequences; its top ten clones hold about 11%. Sequencing was done on a sample of blood T cells: a sorted CD56 or NKG2C T cell subset, CD4+ or CD8+ T cells, or bulk PBMC T cells (not recorded which). These TCRs come from a woman in her forties or fifties in good health.

The V and J genes are TRBV5-5 and TRBJ2-2. This CDR3 region has 15 residues. Germline CDR1 and CDR2: SGHKS and YYEKEE (reference sequence). The chain's CDR3 is CASSADRTNTGELFF.

This chain joins TRBV7-3 and TRBJ2-7; TCRdb's D call, TRBD1, is unchecked because there is no DNA. The CDR3 has 17 residues. Germline CDR1 and CDR2: SGHTA and FQGTGA. CDR3 protein: CASSLTATGGPIDEQYF.